This section outlines one TCR beta chain sequence together with its context. This sample is drawn from a study of blood T cell repertoires in COVID-19. Study summary: The analysed material was cDNA or gDNA that came from T cells, B-cell-depleted T cells, or PBMCs.

Source study methods: Amplification from reference gene primers served as the basis for estimated nucleated cell counts. The assay was immunoSEQ multiplex PCR, and TCRdb's table has in-frame clones only and misses some. The V and J calls and clone size were taken over from that table, and D and trimming were inferred from the DNA. The sample lists fewer than 25,000 clones, approximately 87% occurring once. There are 14 residues in the CDR3. Trimming removed 8 bases from V and 1 base from J, with 13 bases in between. Germline-derived CDR1 and CDR2 are SEHNR and FQNEAQ (reference sequence). This chain uses TRBV7-9 with TRBJ2-3; maybe TRBD2 (6 bases). The source material was peripheral blood. The receptor comes from a human donor with active COVID-19. The donor label of this sample is uncertain. The CDR3 DNA reads as TGTGCCAGCTCTCGGCGGGACGGCACAGATACGCAGTATTTT. Its protein is CASSRRDGTDTQYF.